A single sample is the source of the 22 T cell receptor beta chains below, sequenced in a study of control samples from healthy donors and cancer patients. TCRdb keeps only in-frame clones here, not all; method: immunoSEQ multiplex PCR. The sample contains 200,000 to 250,000 clones, 85% to 95% of which appear only once. The specimen was blood. The receptors were gathered from a man aged 45-65 years in good health.

This sequence joins TRBV6-6 and TRBJ1-1; D might be TRBD1 (6 bases). The CDR3 is 13 residues long. The germline V and J ends were trimmed by 6 bases and 3 bases, with 11 bases remaining between them. CDR1 MNHNY and CDR2 SVGAGI come from the germline V gene (reference sequence). CDR3 sequence: CASRPQGDTEAFF. CDR3 DNA sequence: TGTGCCAGCAGACCACAGGGTGACACTGAAGCTTTCTTT.

In its sample, this clone was seen once. The V call is TRBV28, the J call TRBJ1-2; the D gene is possibly TRBD1 (5 bases). Germline assignment: CDR1 MDHEN and CDR2 SYDVKM. The ends were cut back, 2 bases at V and 0 bases at J, with 10 bases in the middle. CDR3 length: 15 residues. CDR3 residues: CASSLGGYSNYGYTF. The DNA of the CDR3 is TGTGCCAGCAGTTTAGGGGGTTATTCTAACTATGGCTACACCTTC.

Comment on this clone: The sample carries other DNA sequences with the same CDR3. CDR3 region: CASSAGGSYNEQFF. In DNA, the CDR3 is TGCGCCAGCAGCGCCGGGGGGTCTTACAATGAGCAGTTCTTC. The V call is TRBV5-1, the J call TRBJ2-1; 7 bases line up with TRBD2. Germline V gene lookup returns CDR1 SGHRS and CDR2 YFSETQ. V was clipped by 4 bases and J by 4 bases; unmatched bases: 5. The CDR3 has 14 residues.

The rearrangement joins TRBV9 to TRBJ2-3; D gene uncertain. The V and J ends lost 6 bases and 4 bases respectively, with 18 bases between them. The germline gives CDR1 SGDLS, CDR2 YYNGEE. The CDR3 covers 15 residues. The CDR3 loop reads CASTPSQGAPDTQYF. DNA of the CDR3: TGTGCCAGCACCCCCTCCCAAGGAGCACCAGATACGCAGTATTTT.

In nucleotides, the CDR3 is TGTGCCAGCAGGCATACAGGGAACCCAGCCGGGGAGCTGTTTTTT. It translates to CASRHTGNPAGELFF. V gene TRBV28 combines with J gene TRBJ2-2; D possibly corresponds to TRBD1 (6 bases). Germline lookup yields CDR1 MDHEN and CDR2 SYDVKM. This CDR3 is 15 amino acids long. Trimming pared 6 bases from V and 6 bases from J, leaving 17 bases between.

V is TRBV27 and J is TRBJ2-7; 7 bases are shared with TRBD2. The V segment lost 5 bases and the J segment 4 bases; nucleotides outside the gene matches: 8. CDR1 and CDR2 from the germline V gene are MNHEY and SMNVEV (reference sequence). This CDR3 region has 14 residues. The CDR3 DNA reads TGTGCCAGCAGTCTTTCTAGCGGTCCTTACGAGCAGTACGTC. As protein: CASSLSSGPYEQYV.

V gene TRBV6-5 combines with J gene TRBJ2-7; 10 bases match TRBD2. Germline CDR1 and CDR2: MNHEY and SVGAGI. The V gene end was trimmed by 5 bases and the J gene end by 5 bases; junction bases not matched to a gene: 6. CDR3 size: 14 residues. The CDR3 sequence is CASSLGTSVDEQYF. The DNA for the CDR3 is TGTGCCAGCAGTCTCGGGACTAGCGTCGACGAGCAGTACTTC.

The chain joins TRBV18 to TRBJ1-3; 9 bases map to TRBD1. Trimming cost V 4 bases and J 7 bases; bases outside gene matches: 11. The CDR3 runs to 16 residues. Germline V gene data show CDR1 as KGHSH and CDR2 as LQKENI. The CDR3: CASSLHLDRGRNTIYF. CDR3 nucleotides: TGTGCCAGCTCACTACACCTGGACAGGGGTAGGAACACCATATATTTT.

This rearrangement joins TRBV5-1 to TRBJ1-1, with TRBD1 as a possible D gene (5 bases). Trimming pared 5 bases from V and 9 bases from J, leaving 17 bases between. The CDR3 length is 13 residues. Germline CDR1 SGHRS, CDR2 YFSETQ. The CDR3: CASSLRGAEQAFF. The DNA for the CDR3 is TGCGCCAGCAGTCTAAGAGGGGCGGAACAAGCTTTCTTT.

The chain has TRBV5-1 and TRBJ1-4, with 9 bases lining up with TRBD1. This CDR3 spans 14 amino acids. The V and J ends lost 0 bases and 8 bases, in that order; junction bases with no gene match: 2. CDR1 is SGHRS, CDR2 YFSETQ, per germline. CDR3 amino acids: CASSLGTGEEKLFF. CDR3 coding DNA: TGCGCCAGCAGCTTGGGGACAGGGGAAGAAAAACTGTTTTTT.

The rearrangement uses TRBV19 and TRBJ2-5, with a weak D call TRBD2 (5 bases). Germline loops: CDR1 LNHDA, CDR2 SQIVND (reference sequence). The CDR3 runs to 12 residues. Trimming took off 6 bases at V and 5 bases at J, with 10 bases between the two ends. CDR3 bases: TGTGCCAGTAGCCGGACTGGGGAGACCCAGTACTTC. This gives the protein CASSRTGETQYF.

V is TRBV28 and J is TRBJ1-5; the D gene is possibly TRBD1 (5 bases). V shed 6 bases and J shed 6 bases, with 12 bases lying between them. The CDR3 contains 13 residues. The germline V gene has CDR1 MDHEN and CDR2 SYDVKM. Written as DNA, the CDR3 is TGTGCCAGCAGGCCGGGACGGGTTCAGCCCCAGCATTTT. Protein sequence: CASRPGRVQPQHF. Supplemented by reference TRBV28 and TRBJ1-5, the full variable domain reads DVKVTQSSRYLVKRTGEKVFLECVQDMDHENMFWYRQDPGLGLRLIYFSYDVKMKEKGDIPEGYSVSREKKERFSLILESASTNQTSMYLCASRPGRVQPQHFGDGTRLSIL.

This chain connects TRBV7-9 to TRBJ2-3, with D possibly being TRBD1 (6 bases). Trimming pared 5 bases from V and 5 bases from J, leaving 23 bases between. CDR1 is SEHNR and CDR2 is FQNEAQ in the germline V gene (reference sequence). This CDR3 is 17 amino acids long. This CDR3 is CASSPDGDKYTQDTQYF. CDR3 bases: TGTGCCAGCAGCCCTGATGGGGACAAATATACCCAAGATACGCAGTATTTT.

The sample holds one count of this clone. V is TRBV5-4 and J is TRBJ1-5; possibly TRBD1 for D (5 bases). V was shortened by 1 base and J by 7 bases, with 12 bases between the two germline ends. The germline V gene has CDR1 SGHNT and CDR2 YYREEE (reference sequence). This CDR3 has 14 residues. In DNA form, the CDR3 reads TGTGCCAGCAGCTTGATGGGGGATGTACAGCCCCAGCATTTT. This translates into CASSLMGDVQPQHF.

The count of this clone is one. The chain joins TRBV4-3 to TRBJ1-5, with a tentative D call TRBD1 (6 bases). CDR1 and CDR2 from the germline V gene are LGHNA and YSLEER. This CDR3 comprises 17 residues. Trimming took 0 bases from V and 6 from J, leaving 18 bases between them. CDR3: CASSQEVGVGGGQPQHF. The CDR3 DNA reads as TGCGCCAGCAGCCAAGAGGTGGGGGTTGGGGGCGGTCAGCCCCAGCATTTT.

The gene calls are TRBV2 and TRBJ1-1; tentatively, D is TRBD1 (6 bases). Germline V gives CDR1 SNHLY, CDR2 FYNNEI. CDR3 size: 14 residues. V lost 6 bases, J lost 4 bases, and 15 bases lay in between. This CDR3 is CASSQQGLGTEAFF. For the CDR3, the DNA is TGTGCCAGCAGCCAACAGGGCCTCGGCACTGAAGCTTTCTTT.

The chain is built from TRBV2 and TRBJ1-1, with D maybe TRBD1 (6 bases). This CDR3 has 13 amino acids. Germline V lookup: CDR1 SNHLY, CDR2 FYNNEI. V lost 7 bases and J lost 6, with 15 bases in between. This chain's CDR3 is CASTDRQGSEAFF. CDR3 nucleotides: TGTGCCAGCACCGACAGGCAGGGGTCTGAAGCTTTCTTT. Full variable domain (rest looked up from reference TRBV2 and TRBJ1-1): EPEVTQTPSHQVTQMGQEVILRCVPISNHLYFYWYRQILGQKVEFLVSFYNNEISEKSEIFDDQFSVERPDGSNFTLKIRSTKLEDSAMYFCASTDRQGSEAFFGQGTRLTVV.

The genes are TRBV4-2 and TRBJ1-2; the match to TRBD1 covers 9 bases. V shed 3 bases and J 1 base; nucleotides not matched to a gene: 6. The CDR3 contains 16 residues. In germline, CDR1 is LGHNA, CDR2 YNFKEQ. The CDR3 spells CASSQAGTGSNYGYTF. CDR3 in DNA: TGTGCCAGCAGCCAGGCCGGGACAGGGAGTAACTATGGCTACACCTTC.

V and J are TRBV4-1 and TRBJ1-1; D not resolved. CDR1 and CDR2 from the germline V gene are MGHRA and YSYEKL. Trimming removed 3 bases from V and 5 bases from J, with 7 bases in between. The CDR3 totals 12 residues. In DNA, the CDR3 is TGCGCCAGCAGCCAGGGAGCAACTGAAGCTTTCTTT. Protein product: CASSQGATEAFF.

V and J are TRBV14 and TRBJ1-1, with a tentative D call TRBD1 (6 bases). Germline V gives CDR1 SGHDN, CDR2 FVKESK. This CDR3 is built from 15 residues. V was clipped by 0 bases and J by 5 bases, with 13 bases between them. The CDR3 coding sequence is TGTGCCAGCAGCCAAGAAGTGGGGGCGCGGACTGAAGCTTTCTTT. It encodes CASSQEVGARTEAFF.

The chain has TRBV10-2 and TRBJ2-3; no firm D call. Germline CDR1 is WSHSY and CDR2 is SAAADI. The CDR3 has 13 amino acids. The V end lost 2 bases, the J end lost 4 bases, and 7 bases lay between the germline ends. The CDR3 is CASSELGSDTQYF. For the CDR3, the DNA is TGCGCCAGCAGTGAGCTAGGTTCAGATACGCAGTATTTT.

CDR3 sequence (DNA): TGTGCCAGCAGGAAAGGAGGAATCACTGAAGCTTTCTTT. This sequence encodes CASRKGGITEAFF. The V and J genes are TRBV12-3 or TRBV12-4 and TRBJ1-1; D unresolved. Trimming stripped 6 bases from V and 4 bases from J, with 12 bases between. This CDR3 comprises 13 residues.